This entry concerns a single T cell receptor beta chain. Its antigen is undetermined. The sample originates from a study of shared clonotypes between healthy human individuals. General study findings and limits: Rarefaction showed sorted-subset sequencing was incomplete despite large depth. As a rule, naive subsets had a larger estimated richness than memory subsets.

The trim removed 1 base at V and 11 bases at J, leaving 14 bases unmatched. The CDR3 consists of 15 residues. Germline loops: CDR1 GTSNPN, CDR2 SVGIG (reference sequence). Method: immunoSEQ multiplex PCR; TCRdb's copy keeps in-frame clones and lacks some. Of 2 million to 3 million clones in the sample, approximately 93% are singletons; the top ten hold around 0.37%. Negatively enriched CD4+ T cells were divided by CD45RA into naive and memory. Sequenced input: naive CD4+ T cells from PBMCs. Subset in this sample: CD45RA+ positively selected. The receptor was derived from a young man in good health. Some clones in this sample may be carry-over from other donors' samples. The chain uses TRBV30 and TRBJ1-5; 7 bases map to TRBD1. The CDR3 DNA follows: TGTGCCTGGAGTGGACAGGGAATGGGGTGGCGATCCCAGCATTTT. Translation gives CAWSGQGMGWRSQHF.